This T cell receptor (beta chain) appears in the sequencing data of a study of technical replicates of blood from several donors. Trimming at V came to 4 bases and at J to 2 bases, leaving 4 bases not matched to a gene. Germline CDR1 reads ENHRY; CDR2 reads SYGVKD. The CDR3 has 16 residues. Profiling relied on immunoSEQ multiplex PCR, and the TCRdb table lists in-frame clones only, not all of them. Here the sample spans 80,000 to 95,000 clones, approximately 96% being singletons. The specimen was T cells isolated from PBMCs. This TCR derives from a human donor in good health. The rearrangement uses TRBV10-3 and TRBJ2-2, with 10 bases that match TRBD2. This CDR3 is CAISAGLAVNTGELFF. The CDR3 nucleotides are TGTGCCATCAGTGCTGGACTAGCGGTAAACACCGGGGAGCTGTTTTTT.